The subject of this entry is one TCR beta chain. Its antigen is not identified. Germline V gene sequence: CDR1 MNHNY, CDR2 SVGAGI (reference sequence). Trimming shortened V by 2 bases and J by 7 bases, and 8 bases separated the two germline ends. The CDR3 length is 13 residues. Then a second PCR, running about 6 to 12 cycles, was carried out with a sample-barcoded 5' primer and a J-beta primer mix. TCRdb independently ran MiXCR on the 5' RACE reads; one entry per CDR3 protein. Altogether roughly 1.7 million distinct CDR3 sequences are present, 34% being singletons, with the ten largest covering around 11%. This specimen comes from a study of blood T cells in healthy people across ages. Findings and caveats of the study: Researchers judged that diversity estimates from one million T cells fell short of true values. Conclusively comparing naive with antigen-experienced cells was impossible with unsorted PBMCs. Samples with more naive T cells showed higher observed beta diversity.

The source of this sequence is a woman in her twenties or thirties in good health. Source material: blood. This chain uses TRBV6-6 with TRBJ1-4; D is unclear. The DNA of the CDR3 is TGTGCCAGCAGTTACCGGTACGGTGAAAAACTGTTTTTT. It specifies CASSYRYGEKLFF.